The T cell receptor beta chain under discussion was sequenced for a study of T-cell reconstitution after alpha-beta-depleted transplantation in children. Whole-study results and caveats: It was reported that alpha-beta T cells came from several hundred expanded graft clones (about two months after transplant).

On this clonotype: Its antigen is still unknown.

Preparation of the TCRbeta library used unique molecular identifiers. TCRdb re-called the PCR reads through MiXCR, storing one row per CDR3 protein. The sample carries 440,000 or so distinct CDR3 sequences, around two fifths recorded once. The CDR3 totals 15 residues. With 10 bases clipped from V and 7 bases from J, the junction kept 17 bases outside the gene matches. This chain uses TRBV12-3 or TRBV12-4 with TRBJ2-7; 9 bases match TRBD1. The TCR originated in a girl aged 2 to 9 with aplastic anemia, due to receive a stem cell transplant. The starting material was PBMCs, obtained before TCRalphabeta/CD19-depleted stem cell transplant. The CDR3 nucleotides are TGTGCCAACATTAACTTGACAGGGGGTGCTTTAGAGCAGTACTTC. Translating it yields CANINLTGGALEQYF.